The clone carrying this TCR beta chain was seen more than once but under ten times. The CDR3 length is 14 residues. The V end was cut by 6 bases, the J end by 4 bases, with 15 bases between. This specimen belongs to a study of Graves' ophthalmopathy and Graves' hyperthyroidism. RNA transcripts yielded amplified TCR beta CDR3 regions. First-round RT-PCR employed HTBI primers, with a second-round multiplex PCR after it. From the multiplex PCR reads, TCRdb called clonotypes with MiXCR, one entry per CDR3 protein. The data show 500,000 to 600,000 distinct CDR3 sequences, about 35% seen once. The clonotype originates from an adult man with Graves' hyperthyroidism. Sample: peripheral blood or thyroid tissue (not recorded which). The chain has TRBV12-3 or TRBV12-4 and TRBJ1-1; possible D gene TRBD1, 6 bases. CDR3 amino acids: CASSPNRDGTEAFF. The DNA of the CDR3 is TGTGCCAGCAGCCCGAACAGGGATGGCACTGAAGCTTTCTTT.